Listed below are T cell receptor beta chains from one sample, sequenced in a study of blood T cell repertoires in COVID-19. Here immunoSEQ multiplex PCR was the method, and the copy in TCRdb shows in-frame clones only, minus some. The sample has around 300,000 clones, about nine tenths seen once. Sequenced material: PBMCs or T cells enriched from blood (not recorded which). These receptors were collected from a woman aged 30 to 39 who had recovered from COVID-19. CDR3s include the opening cysteine and the closing phenylalanine or tryptophan. The order of the fields is D gene, clone size, J gene, V gene, CDR3 DNA, CDR3 protein. D genes are given only for firm matches. Clone size, where shown, is once, few, many, or a class for clones that have expanded.

d_gene: -; abundance: -; j_gene: TRBJ2-5; v_gene: TRBV5-1; CDR3nt: TGCGCCAGCAGCACTGACCAAGAGACCCAGTACTTC; CDR3aa: CASSTDQETQYF
d_gene: TRBD2; abundance: -; j_gene: TRBJ2-6; v_gene: TRBV27; CDR3nt: TGTGCCAGCAGTTTATGGGGGGGAGGAGGCTCTGGGGCCAACGTCCTGACTTTC; CDR3aa: CASSLWGGGGSGANVLTF
d_gene: -; abundance: -; j_gene: TRBJ2-5; v_gene: TRBV2; CDR3nt: TGTGCCAGCATTTCGACTACCGGGGGGACCCAGTACTTC; CDR3aa: CASISTTGGTQYF
d_gene: TRBD1; abundance: once; j_gene: TRBJ2-2; v_gene: TRBV24-1; CDR3nt: TGTGCCACCAGTGACGAGACAGGGGGAACCACCGGGGAGCTGTTTTTT; CDR3aa: CATSDETGGTTGELFF
d_gene: TRBD1; abundance: once; j_gene: TRBJ2-3; v_gene: TRBV27; CDR3nt: TGTGCCAGCCGGAGAACGACAGGGTGGGGGCGGAGTACGCAGTATTTT; CDR3aa: CASRRTTGWGRSTQYF
d_gene: -; abundance: few; j_gene: TRBJ1-6; v_gene: TRBV4-1; CDR3nt: TGCGCCAGCTCCGCAACAGACAGGCTTTATTCACCCCTCCACTTT; CDR3aa: CASSATDRLYSPLHF
d_gene: -; abundance: -; j_gene: TRBJ1-5; v_gene: TRBV28; CDR3nt: TGTGCCAGCATTCCCGGTGGGGGGTTTGATAACCAGCCCCAGCATTTT; CDR3aa: CASIPGGGFDNQPQHF
d_gene: -; abundance: -; j_gene: TRBJ1-1; v_gene: TRBV6-2/TRBV6-3; CDR3nt: TGTGCCAGCAGTTTCACTCTGAACACTGAAGCTTTCTTT; CDR3aa: CASSFTLNTEAFF
d_gene: -; abundance: -; j_gene: TRBJ2-1; v_gene: TRBV24-1; CDR3nt: TGTGCCACCAGTGACGGATGGGGGAGGAGTGAGCAGTTCTTC; CDR3aa: CATSDGWGRSEQFF
d_gene: TRBD2; abundance: -; j_gene: TRBJ2-3; v_gene: TRBV13; CDR3nt: TGTGCCAGCGGCATAGCGGGAGTTACAGATACGCAGTATTTT; CDR3aa: CASGIAGVTDTQYF
d_gene: -; abundance: -; j_gene: TRBJ2-1; v_gene: TRBV9; CDR3nt: TGTGCCAGCAGCGTAGGCAGAACTAGTACCCACAATGAGCAGTTCTTC; CDR3aa: CASSVGRTSTHNEQFF
d_gene: -; abundance: -; j_gene: TRBJ2-2; v_gene: TRBV5-1; CDR3nt: TGCGCCAGCAGCTTGGACAGGGTGGTTGCCGGGGAGCTGTTTTTT; CDR3aa: CASSLDRVVAGELFF
d_gene: -; abundance: -; j_gene: TRBJ1-2; v_gene: TRBV5-1; CDR3nt: TGCGCCAGCAGCCTGAACAGGGTCGAAGGTGGCTACACCTTC; CDR3aa: CASSLNRVEGGYTF
d_gene: TRBD2; abundance: -; j_gene: TRBJ2-4; v_gene: TRBV6-5; CDR3nt: TGTGCCAGCAGTAACAGCTTGCGGGGGGACATTCAGTACTTC; CDR3aa: CASSNSLRGDIQYF
d_gene: TRBD2; abundance: -; j_gene: TRBJ2-7; v_gene: TRBV5-1; CDR3nt: TGCGCCAGCAGCGGAACATCTAGCGGGAGAAATACGTTC; CDR3aa: CASSGTSSGRNTF
d_gene: -; abundance: -; j_gene: TRBJ1-4; v_gene: TRBV10-3; CDR3nt: TGTGCCACGACTACCGGGACAACCGGATCGACTAATGAAAAACTGTTTTTT; CDR3aa: CATTTGTTGSTNEKLFF
d_gene: -; abundance: -; j_gene: TRBJ1-2; v_gene: TRBV5-1; CDR3nt: TGCGCCAGCAGCTTCCGACAGACCAACTATGGCTACACCTTC; CDR3aa: CASSFRQTNYGYTF
d_gene: TRBD1; abundance: -; j_gene: TRBJ1-4; v_gene: TRBV28; CDR3nt: TGTGCCAGCAGCCCGACAGGGGCAGGGTATGAAAAACTGTTTTTT; CDR3aa: CASSPTGAGYEKLFF
d_gene: -; abundance: -; j_gene: TRBJ2-3; v_gene: TRBV9; CDR3nt: TGTGCCAGCAGCCTCACCCCTGCTAGCACCCCTAGCACAGATACGCAGTATTTT; CDR3aa: CASSLTPASTPSTDTQYF
d_gene: TRBD2; abundance: -; j_gene: TRBJ2-1; v_gene: TRBV20-1; CDR3nt: TGCAGTGCTAGTTACCAGCGGGGTTACAATGAGCAGTTCTTC; CDR3aa: CSASYQRGYNEQFF
d_gene: TRBD1; abundance: -; j_gene: TRBJ1-6; v_gene: TRBV28; CDR3nt: TGTGCCAGCACCCACAGGGGAAATACTGAACATTCACCCCTCCACTTT; CDR3aa: CASTHRGNTEHSPLHF
d_gene: -; abundance: -; j_gene: TRBJ2-1; v_gene: TRBV4-3; CDR3nt: TGCGCCAGCAGCCAACTGTCAGGGAGGACGACCTACAATGAGCAGTTCTTC; CDR3aa: CASSQLSGRTTYNEQFF
d_gene: -; abundance: -; j_gene: TRBJ1-4; v_gene: TRBV5-1; CDR3nt: TGCGCCAGCAGCTTGGGTCAGATTGCAACTAATGAAAAACTGTTTTTT; CDR3aa: CASSLGQIATNEKLFF
d_gene: TRBD1; abundance: -; j_gene: TRBJ1-1; v_gene: TRBV6-5; CDR3nt: TGTGCCAGCAGTTACTCCAAGGGGGCGCTGACTGAAGCTTTCTTT; CDR3aa: CASSYSKGALTEAFF
d_gene: -; abundance: -; j_gene: TRBJ2-3; v_gene: TRBV29-1; CDR3nt: TGCAGCGGGGTCGAAGGGGCGGCAGATACGCAGTATTTT; CDR3aa: CSGVEGAADTQYF
d_gene: -; abundance: -; j_gene: TRBJ2-1; v_gene: TRBV7-6; CDR3nt: TGTGCCAGCAGCTTAGGTTTGGGGCTTTCGAGCTCCTACAATGAGCAGTTCTTC; CDR3aa: CASSLGLGLSSSYNEQFF
d_gene: -; abundance: few; j_gene: TRBJ1-1; v_gene: TRBV15; CDR3nt: TGTGCCACCAGCAGCTTTCGGCAGGGTCAGGCTTCGGACACTGAAGCTTTCTTT; CDR3aa: CATSSFRQGQASDTEAFF
d_gene: -; abundance: few; j_gene: TRBJ1-1; v_gene: TRBV6-2/TRBV6-3; CDR3nt: TGTGCCAGCAGTTACCGTTATCAGGCTTTCTTT; CDR3aa: CASSYRYQAFF
d_gene: -; abundance: -; j_gene: TRBJ1-6; v_gene: TRBV5-1; CDR3nt: TGCGCCAGCAGCTTTCAACAGACTAATTCACCCCTCCACTTT; CDR3aa: CASSFQQTNSPLHF
d_gene: TRBD1; abundance: -; j_gene: TRBJ1-2; v_gene: TRBV5-6; CDR3nt: TGTGCCAGCAGCTTGACAGGGGTTATCGGTATGGGCTATGGCTACACCTTC; CDR3aa: CASSLTGVIGMGYGYTF
d_gene: TRBD1; abundance: -; j_gene: TRBJ1-2; v_gene: TRBV3-1/TRBV3-2; CDR3nt: TGTGCCAGCAGCCAAGGGGACAGGGTCTATGGCTACACCTTC; CDR3aa: CASSQGDRVYGYTF
d_gene: TRBD1; abundance: -; j_gene: TRBJ1-2; v_gene: TRBV24-1; CDR3nt: TGTGCCACCAGTGAAGGGGACAGAGATGGCTACACCTTC; CDR3aa: CATSEGDRDGYTF
d_gene: -; abundance: few; j_gene: TRBJ1-1; v_gene: TRBV5-5; CDR3nt: TGTGCCAGCAGCTTGCGGGCTGAAGCTTTCTTT; CDR3aa: CASSLRAEAFF
d_gene: -; abundance: once; j_gene: TRBJ2-7; v_gene: TRBV19; CDR3nt: TGTGCCAGTAGTCCCAAGCGTGGAGCGCGGACCTACGAGCAGTACTTC; CDR3aa: CASSPKRGARTYEQYF
d_gene: -; abundance: -; j_gene: TRBJ1-5; v_gene: TRBV27; CDR3nt: TGTGCCAGCAGTTTAGGAGGTAGATCTCGGCCCCAGCATTTT; CDR3aa: CASSLGGRSRPQHF
d_gene: -; abundance: few; j_gene: TRBJ2-7; v_gene: TRBV6-5; CDR3nt: TGTGCCAGCAGTTACTCGTCCCCGGGGGACGAGCAGTACTTC; CDR3aa: CASSYSSPGDEQYF
d_gene: -; abundance: once; j_gene: TRBJ2-7; v_gene: TRBV7-9; CDR3nt: TGTGCCAGCAGCTTAGCGGAGGACAGTGGGTACGAGCAGTACTTC; CDR3aa: CASSLAEDSGYEQYF
d_gene: TRBD2; abundance: -; j_gene: TRBJ2-1; v_gene: TRBV27; CDR3nt: TGTGCCAGCAGTTCGACTAGCGGGACGTACAATGAGCAGTTCTTC; CDR3aa: CASSSTSGTYNEQFF
d_gene: TRBD1; abundance: once; j_gene: TRBJ1-1; v_gene: TRBV6-2/TRBV6-3; CDR3nt: TGTGCCAGCAGTTCTCTCAGTACAGGGGGCATCGTCGCTTTCTTT; CDR3aa: CASSSLSTGGIVAFF
d_gene: -; abundance: -; j_gene: TRBJ2-7; v_gene: TRBV19; CDR3nt: TGTGCCAGTCGAAAACGGGCAGGGAACGAAGGTCTTACCTACGAGCAGTACTTC; CDR3aa: CASRKRAGNEGLTYEQYF
d_gene: -; abundance: -; j_gene: TRBJ1-5; v_gene: TRBV7-2; CDR3nt: TGTGCCAGCAGCTTAGCCCTCTCCTTTGAGAGCAATCAGCCCCAGCATTTT; CDR3aa: CASSLALSFESNQPQHF
d_gene: -; abundance: -; j_gene: TRBJ2-5; v_gene: TRBV12-5; CDR3nt: TGTGCTAGTGGTTTGGACTTCCAAGAGACCCAGTACTTC; CDR3aa: CASGLDFQETQYF
d_gene: -; abundance: -; j_gene: TRBJ2-2; v_gene: TRBV9; CDR3nt: TGTGCCAGCAGCCCGCGACAAATCACCGGGGAGCTGTTTTTT; CDR3aa: CASSPRQITGELFF
d_gene: -; abundance: -; j_gene: TRBJ1-1; v_gene: TRBV7-2; CDR3nt: TGTGCCAGCAGCTTAGCGGCGAACACTGAAGCTTTCTTT; CDR3aa: CASSLAANTEAFF
d_gene: TRBD1; abundance: -; j_gene: TRBJ2-3; v_gene: TRBV5-1; CDR3nt: TGCGCCAGCAGCTACGGACAGGCGGCAGATACGCAGTATTTT; CDR3aa: CASSYGQAADTQYF
d_gene: TRBD1; abundance: -; j_gene: TRBJ1-1; v_gene: TRBV3-1/TRBV3-2; CDR3nt: TGTGCCAGCAGCCCCCGGGACAGGGGCACTGAAGCTTTCTTT; CDR3aa: CASSPRDRGTEAFF
d_gene: TRBD1; abundance: -; j_gene: TRBJ2-5; v_gene: TRBV5-5; CDR3nt: TGTGCCAGCAGGCATGATGGACAGGGAGGCGAGACCCAGTACTTC; CDR3aa: CASRHDGQGGETQYF
d_gene: TRBD2; abundance: -; j_gene: TRBJ2-7; v_gene: TRBV18; CDR3nt: TGTGCCAGCTCCCAGGGAGGGCCGGATCAGTACTTC; CDR3aa: CASSQGGPDQYF
d_gene: TRBD1; abundance: -; j_gene: TRBJ1-1; v_gene: TRBV11-2; CDR3nt: TGTGCCAGCAGTCCAGGGTCAAGGGGGCCAGCTTTCTTT; CDR3aa: CASSPGSRGPAFF
d_gene: TRBD1; abundance: -; j_gene: TRBJ2-4; v_gene: TRBV19; CDR3nt: TGTGCCAGTAGCTACAGGGGGGACATTCAGTACTTC; CDR3aa: CASSYRGDIQYF
d_gene: -; abundance: -; j_gene: TRBJ2-1; v_gene: TRBV6-4; CDR3nt: TGTGCCAGCAGTGACTCGGGGGACACCTACAATGAGCAGTTCTTC; CDR3aa: CASSDSGDTYNEQFF
d_gene: -; abundance: -; j_gene: TRBJ2-7; v_gene: TRBV4-1; CDR3nt: TGCGCCAGCAGCCCTTTCGACAGGAGCTCCTACGAGCAGTACTTC; CDR3aa: CASSPFDRSSYEQYF
d_gene: -; abundance: -; j_gene: TRBJ2-1; v_gene: TRBV4-1; CDR3nt: TGCGCCAGCAGCCAAGTCCTGTCTAGCGTTGAGCAGTTCTTC; CDR3aa: CASSQVLSSVEQFF
d_gene: -; abundance: -; j_gene: TRBJ2-1; v_gene: TRBV6-2/TRBV6-3; CDR3nt: TGTGCCAGCAGCCCTACAGGGCCCCACAGCTCCTACAATGAGCAGTTCTTC; CDR3aa: CASSPTGPHSSYNEQFF
d_gene: -; abundance: -; j_gene: TRBJ2-2; v_gene: TRBV5-1; CDR3nt: TGCGCCAGCAGCTTGGAACAGGGTGAGCTGTTTTTT; CDR3aa: CASSLEQGELFF